The 15 T cell receptor beta chains presented below share a single source sample, sequenced in a study of blood T cell repertoires in COVID-19. Profiling relied on immunoSEQ multiplex PCR, and the TCRdb table lists in-frame clones only, not all of them. Found here are 85,000 to 130,000 clones, roughly 90% of them singletons; the top ten hold approximately 5.5%. The specimen was peripheral blood. Receptors originate from a human donor in a cohort sampled during active COVID-19.

This rearrangement joins TRBV25-1 to TRBJ1-1; D possibly corresponds to TRBD1 (6 bases). The CDR3 has 14 residues. V was cut by 7 bases and J by 6 bases, with 18 bases left in between. CDR1 is MGHDK, CDR2 SYGVNS, per germline. The chain's CDR3 is CASIAAPGDAEAFF. As DNA, the CDR3 is TGTGCCAGCATTGCCGCCCCAGGGGATGCTGAAGCTTTCTTT.

J is TRBJ2-7 and V is TRBV4-3; tentatively, D is TRBD1 (5 bases). Trimming took 2 bases from V and 6 from J, leaving 17 bases between them. This CDR3 spans 15 amino acids. Germline V CDR1 and CDR2: LGHNA, YSLEER. The CDR3 nucleotides read TGCGCCAGCAGCCAATCCCTAAGTTGGGGCCGCGAGCAGTACTTC. Translation: CASSQSLSWGREQYF.

This chain uses TRBV27 with TRBJ2-6; weak D call: TRBD2 (7 bases). The germline V gene encodes CDR1 MNHEY and CDR2 SMNVEV (reference sequence). The V end lost 8 bases, the J end lost 4 bases, and 15 bases lay between the germline ends. CDR3 size: 15 residues. In DNA form, the CDR3 reads TGTGCCAGCGGAAGGGGGGGAATCGGGGCCAACGTCCTGACTTTC. Translation: CASGRGGIGANVLTF.

The chain is built from TRBV3-1 (or the pseudogene TRBV3-2) and TRBJ1-1; no reliable D call. Germline values: CDR1 LGHDT, CDR2 YNNKEL (reference sequence). V was shortened by 1 base and J by 8 bases, with 8 bases between the two germline ends. The CDR3 has 12 residues. The CDR3 loop reads CASSQGGLEAFF. The CDR3 DNA sequence: TGTGCCAGCAGCCAAGGAGGGCTAGAAGCTTTCTTT.

The V and J genes are TRBV10-1 and TRBJ2-6, with 10 bases fitting TRBD2. The germline V gene encodes CDR1 WNHNN and CDR2 SYGVQD (reference sequence). Losses at the gene ends were 9 bases for V and 2 bases for J; bases not matched to a gene: 10. The CDR3 sequence is 17 residues long. CDR3: CASRGTSEDPGANVLTF. As DNA, the CDR3 is TGCGCCAGTAGAGGGACTAGCGAGGATCCTGGGGCCAACGTCCTGACTTTC.

The chain is built from TRBV9 and TRBJ2-1, with 10 nucleotides matching TRBD1. With V trimmed by 0 bases and J by 4 bases, 1 base remained unmatched. This CDR3 comprises 15 residues. CDR1 is SGDLS and CDR2 is YYNGEE in the germline V gene. The CDR3 region has the DNA TGTGCCAGCAGCGTAGTGGGACAGGGGTACAATGAGCAGTTCTTC. It encodes CASSVVGQGYNEQFF.

This chain joins TRBV6-5 and TRBJ1-2, with 7 bases fitting TRBD1. Per germline, CDR1 MNHEY and CDR2 SVGAGI. The CDR3 runs to 15 residues. J was trimmed by 4 bases and V by 10 bases; bases with no gene match: 15. The CDR3 loop reads CANFTRDRFLYGYTF. The CDR3 DNA follows: TGTGCCAACTTTACAAGGGACAGATTTCTCTATGGCTACACCTTC.

The rearrangement links TRBV2 to TRBJ2-7; 7 nucleotides agree with TRBD1. J lost 2 bases, V lost 5 bases, and 9 bases had no gene match. Germline-derived CDR1 and CDR2 are SNHLY and FYNNEI. The CDR3 contains 15 residues. The CDR3: CASSRQGPRTYEQYF. In nucleotides, the CDR3 is TGTGCCAGCAGTAGACAGGGTCCCAGGACCTACGAGCAGTACTTC.

The gene calls are TRBV4-3 and TRBJ2-1; 9 nucleotides agree with TRBD2. V gave up 1 base and J gave up 3 bases; unmatched junction bases: 1. Germline loops: CDR1 LGHNA, CDR2 YSLEER. This CDR3 has 15 residues. The CDR3 DNA sequence: TGCGCCAGCAGCCAAGCTAGCGGGAACTACAATGAGCAGTTCTTC. Amino acid sequence: CASSQASGNYNEQFF.

The chain carries TRBV5-5 and TRBJ1-5; D not resolved. The CDR3 runs to 15 residues. V was clipped by 2 bases and J by 3 bases, with 12 bases between them. Germline lookup yields CDR1 SGHKS and CDR2 YYEKEE (reference sequence). The CDR3 sequence is CASSFLLGDNQPQHF. For the CDR3, the DNA is TGTGCCAGCAGCTTTCTGCTAGGCGACAATCAGCCCCAGCATTTT.

The chain has TRBV9 and TRBJ2-1; 7 nucleotides align to TRBD1. V lost 0 bases to trimming and J lost 6 bases; unmatched junction nucleotides: 6. Germline CDR1 SGDLS, CDR2 YYNGEE. This CDR3 is 15 amino acids long. The DNA for the CDR3 is TGTGCCAGCAGCGTAGATGGCAGGGGGTCCAATGAGCAGTTCTTC. Protein: CASSVDGRGSNEQFF.

The J gene is TRBJ2-7, the V gene TRBV5-1; D remains unclear. V was shortened by 4 bases and J by 0 bases, with 8 bases between the two germline ends. The length of the CDR3 is 13 residues. Germline CDR1 reads SGHRS; CDR2 reads YFSETQ. The CDR3 here is CASSVGGSYEQYF. The CDR3 nucleotides read TGCGCCAGCAGCGTCGGCGGCTCCTACGAGCAGTACTTC.

The chain carries TRBV7-2 and TRBJ1-2; no clear D gene. With 3 bases removed from V and 3 bases from J, the gap between germline ends came to 11 bases. Germline V gene lookup returns CDR1 SGHTA and CDR2 FQGNSA. The CDR3 is 14 residues long. The CDR3: CASSFSSSDYGYTF. Here the CDR3 DNA reads TGTGCCAGCAGCTTCTCTTCCAGTGACTATGGCTACACCTTC.

V and J are TRBV11-2 and TRBJ2-2; possibly TRBD1 for D (5 bases). This CDR3 has 15 residues. The V end was cut by 0 bases, the J end by 5 bases, with 10 bases between. Germline lookup yields CDR1 SGHAT and CDR2 FQNNGV. The CDR3 DNA is TGTGCCAGCAGCTTAGATCCAGGGATTACCGGGGAGCTGTTTTTT. It yields the protein CASSLDPGITGELFF.

The CDR3, as DNA: TGTGCCACCCGACAGGGGAGAAGCTACGAGCAGTACTTC. Translation: CATRQGRSYEQYF. The chain combines TRBV2 with TRBJ2-7; TRBD1 matches 8 bases. The CDR3 extends over 13 amino acids. Germline loops: CDR1 SNHLY, CDR2 FYNNEI. Trimming at V came to 10 bases and at J to 3 bases, leaving 8 bases not matched to a gene.